This T cell receptor beta chain was captured in a study of OX40 agonist ivuxolimab in advanced cancers. The overall study: Cancers in dose escalation were hepatocellular, melanoma, renal cell and head and neck.

Points on this clone: Its antigen remains unknown.

The repertoire was sequenced with immunoSEQ multiplex PCR; TCRdb's copy has only in-frame clones and lacks some. This table has about 73,000 clones, more than 80% appearing once. Study-wide results and caveats: Partial responders treated at 0.1-3.0 mg/kg exhibited clonal expansion among the lowest measured. Within 6 weeks, CD4+ and CD8+ blood T cells expanded clonally at 0.1 to 3.0 mg/kg.

Enrollment shut out patients with autoimmune disease history or systemic immunosuppression. Sequenced material: CD4+ or CD8+ T cells sorted from blood, taken in a trial of the OX40 agonist ivuxolimab. The sequence was obtained from an adult with an advanced solid tumor such as melanoma, head and neck, liver or kidney cancer.

In DNA form, the CDR3 reads TGTGCCAGCAGTTTCTGGGGAGATACGCAGTATTTT. Protein product: CASSFWGDTQYF. The rearrangement joins TRBV27 to TRBJ2-3; D gene uncertain. The germline V gene encodes CDR1 MNHEY and CDR2 SMNVEV (reference sequence). The CDR3 is 12 residues long. Trimming shortened V by 3 bases and J by 5 bases, and 6 bases separated the two germline ends.